Reported below is one T cell receptor beta chain. The sample belongs to a study of blood T cell repertoires in COVID-19. Assay used: immunoSEQ multiplex PCR; TCRdb lists only in-frame clones, some missing. In the table there are about 59,000 clones, approximately 84% of which are singletons. J lost 0 bases, V lost 6 bases, and 2 bases had no gene match. CDR3 length: 15 amino acids. The V gene's germline CDR1 is LNHDA and CDR2 SQIVND (reference sequence). This sequence joins TRBV19 and TRBJ1-6; 7 bases align to TRBD1. The sequenced material came from peripheral blood. This clonotype originated in a man at least 80 years old in a cohort sampled during active COVID-19. The CDR3 nucleotides read TGTGCCAGTAGCAGGGGGAGCTCCTATAATTCACCCCTCCACTTT. Its protein product is CASSRGSSYNSPLHF.